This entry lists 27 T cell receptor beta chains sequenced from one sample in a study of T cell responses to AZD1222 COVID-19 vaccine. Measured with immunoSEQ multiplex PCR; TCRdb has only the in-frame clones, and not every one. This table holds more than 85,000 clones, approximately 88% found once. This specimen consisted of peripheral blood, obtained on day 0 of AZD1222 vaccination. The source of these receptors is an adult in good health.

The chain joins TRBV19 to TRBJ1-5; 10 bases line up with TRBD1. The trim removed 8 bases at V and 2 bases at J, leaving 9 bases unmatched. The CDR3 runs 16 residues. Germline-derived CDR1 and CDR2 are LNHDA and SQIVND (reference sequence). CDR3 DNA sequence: TGTGCCAGTCGCCTTTGGGACAGGGGTCGCAATCAGCCCCAGCATTTT. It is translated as CASRLWDRGRNQPQHF.

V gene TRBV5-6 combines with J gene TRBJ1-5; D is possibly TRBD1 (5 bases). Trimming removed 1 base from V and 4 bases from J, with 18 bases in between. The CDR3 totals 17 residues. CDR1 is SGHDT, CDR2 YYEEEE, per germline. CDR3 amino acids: CASSLRAGRRSNQPQHF. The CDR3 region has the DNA TGTGCCAGCAGCTTGCGTGCGGGACGGAGGTCGAATCAGCCCCAGCATTTT.

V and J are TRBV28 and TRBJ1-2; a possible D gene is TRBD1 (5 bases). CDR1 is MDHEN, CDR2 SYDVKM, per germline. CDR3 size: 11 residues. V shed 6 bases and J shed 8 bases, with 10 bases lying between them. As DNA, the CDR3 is TGTGCCAGCAGCCTACAGGAGGGCTACACCTTC. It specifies CASSLQEGYTF.

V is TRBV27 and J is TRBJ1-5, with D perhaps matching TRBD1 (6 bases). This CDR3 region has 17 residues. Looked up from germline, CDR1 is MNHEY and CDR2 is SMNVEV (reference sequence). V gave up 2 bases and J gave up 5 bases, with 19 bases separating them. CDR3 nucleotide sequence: TGTGCCAGCAGTTTACGCCAGGGGTCCGGGCAGTATCAGCCCCAGCATTTT. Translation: CASSLRQGSGQYQPQHF.

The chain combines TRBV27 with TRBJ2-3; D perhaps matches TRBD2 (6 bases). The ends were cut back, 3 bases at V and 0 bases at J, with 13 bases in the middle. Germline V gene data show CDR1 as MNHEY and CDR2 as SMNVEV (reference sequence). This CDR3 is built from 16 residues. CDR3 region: CASSFFGGMSTDTQYF. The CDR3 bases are TGTGCCAGCAGTTTTTTTGGGGGGATGAGCACAGATACGCAGTATTTT.

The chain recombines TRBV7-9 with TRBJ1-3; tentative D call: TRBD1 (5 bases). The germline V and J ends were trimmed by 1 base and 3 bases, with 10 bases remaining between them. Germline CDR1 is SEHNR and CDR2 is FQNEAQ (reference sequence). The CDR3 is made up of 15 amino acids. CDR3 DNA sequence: TGTGCCAGCAGCTTAGTAGTGGGGCGTGGAAACACCATATATTTT. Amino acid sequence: CASSLVVGRGNTIYF.

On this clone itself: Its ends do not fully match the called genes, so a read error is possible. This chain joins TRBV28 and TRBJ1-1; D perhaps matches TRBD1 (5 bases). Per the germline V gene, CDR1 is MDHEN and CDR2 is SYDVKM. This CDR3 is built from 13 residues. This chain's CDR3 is CASTSRTDGPRDF. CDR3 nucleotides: TGTGCCAGCACCTCCCGGACCGATGGCCCCAGGGATTTT.

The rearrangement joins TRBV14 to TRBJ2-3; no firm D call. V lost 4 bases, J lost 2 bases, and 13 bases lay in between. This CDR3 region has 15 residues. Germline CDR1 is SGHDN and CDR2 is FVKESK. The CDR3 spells CASSPRSGNTDTQYF. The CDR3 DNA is TGTGCCAGCAGCCCCCGCTCGGGCAACACAGATACGCAGTATTTT.

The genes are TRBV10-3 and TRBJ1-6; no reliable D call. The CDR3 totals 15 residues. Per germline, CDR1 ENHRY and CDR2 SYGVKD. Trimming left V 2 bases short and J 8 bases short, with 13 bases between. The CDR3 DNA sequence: TGTGCCATCAGTGAGGGCGACATGATAGATTCACCCCTCCACTTT. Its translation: CAISEGDMIDSPLHF.

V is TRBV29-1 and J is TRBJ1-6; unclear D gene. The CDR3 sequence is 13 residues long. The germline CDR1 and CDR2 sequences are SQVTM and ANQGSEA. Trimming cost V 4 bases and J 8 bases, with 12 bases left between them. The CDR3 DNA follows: TGCAGCGTTGCTCAAGGACCTTATTCACCCCTCCACTTT. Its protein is CSVAQGPYSPLHF.

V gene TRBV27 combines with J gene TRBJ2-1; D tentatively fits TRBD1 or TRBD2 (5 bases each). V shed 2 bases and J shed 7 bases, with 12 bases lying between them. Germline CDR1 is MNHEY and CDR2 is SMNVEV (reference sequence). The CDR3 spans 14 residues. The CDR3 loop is CASSLDGARNEQFF. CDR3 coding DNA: TGTGCCAGCAGTTTAGACGGGGCTCGAAATGAGCAGTTCTTC.

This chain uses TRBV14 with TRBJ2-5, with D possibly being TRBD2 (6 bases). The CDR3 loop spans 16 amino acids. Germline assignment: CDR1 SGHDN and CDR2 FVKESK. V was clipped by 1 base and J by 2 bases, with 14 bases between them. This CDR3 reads CASSQVASVRQETQYF. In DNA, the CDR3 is TGTGCCAGCAGCCAAGTGGCTAGCGTGAGGCAAGAGACCCAGTACTTC.

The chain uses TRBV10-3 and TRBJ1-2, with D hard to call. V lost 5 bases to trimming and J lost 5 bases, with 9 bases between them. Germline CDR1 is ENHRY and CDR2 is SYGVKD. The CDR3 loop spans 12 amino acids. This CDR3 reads CAISLDGYGYTF. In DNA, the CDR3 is TGTGCCATCAGTCTTGACGGGTATGGCTACACCTTC.

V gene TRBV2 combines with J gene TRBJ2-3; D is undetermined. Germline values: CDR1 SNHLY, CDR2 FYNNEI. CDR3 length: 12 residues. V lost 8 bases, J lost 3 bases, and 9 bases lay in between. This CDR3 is CASGEGTDTQYF. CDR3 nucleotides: TGTGCCAGCGGGGAAGGAACAGATACGCAGTATTTT.

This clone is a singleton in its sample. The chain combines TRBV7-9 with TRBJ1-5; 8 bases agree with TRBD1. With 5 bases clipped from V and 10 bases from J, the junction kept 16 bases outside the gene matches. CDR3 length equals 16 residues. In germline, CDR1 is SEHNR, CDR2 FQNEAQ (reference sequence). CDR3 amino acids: CASSPGGGGVGGPQHF. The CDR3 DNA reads TGTGCCAGCAGCCCAGGGGGCGGGGGCGTAGGAGGTCCCCAGCATTTT.

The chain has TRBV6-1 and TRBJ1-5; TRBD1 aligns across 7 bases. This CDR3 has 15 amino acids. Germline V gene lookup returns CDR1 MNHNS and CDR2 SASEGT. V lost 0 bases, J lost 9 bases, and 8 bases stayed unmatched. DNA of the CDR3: TGTGCCAGCAGTGAAGCCCGACAGGGTAAGCGGCCCCAGCATTTT. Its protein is CASSEARQGKRPQHF.

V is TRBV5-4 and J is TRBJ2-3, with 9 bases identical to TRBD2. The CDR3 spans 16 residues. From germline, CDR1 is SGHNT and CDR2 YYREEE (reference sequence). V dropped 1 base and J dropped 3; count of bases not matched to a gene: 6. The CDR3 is CASSLRLAGSTDTQYF. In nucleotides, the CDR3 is TGTGCCAGCAGCTTGAGGCTAGCGGGATCAACAGATACGCAGTATTTT. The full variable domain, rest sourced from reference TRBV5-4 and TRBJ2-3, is ETGVTQSPTHLIKTRGQQVTLRCSSQSGHNTVSWYQQALGQGPQFIFQYYREEENGRGNFPPRFSGLQFPNYSSELNVNALELDDSALYLCASSLRLAGSTDTQYFGPGTRLTVL.

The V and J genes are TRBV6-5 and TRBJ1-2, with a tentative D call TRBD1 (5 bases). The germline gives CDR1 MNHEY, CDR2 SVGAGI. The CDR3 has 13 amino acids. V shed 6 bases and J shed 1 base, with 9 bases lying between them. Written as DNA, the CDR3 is TGTGCCAGCAGCCCACAGGTTAACTATGGCTACACCTTC. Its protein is CASSPQVNYGYTF.

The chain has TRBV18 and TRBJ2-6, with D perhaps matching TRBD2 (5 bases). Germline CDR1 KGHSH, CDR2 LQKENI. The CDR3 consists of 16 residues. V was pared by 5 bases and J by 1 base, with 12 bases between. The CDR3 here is CASSIARTSGANVLTF. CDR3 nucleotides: TGTGCCAGCTCAATCGCACGGACTTCTGGGGCCAACGTCCTGACTTTC.

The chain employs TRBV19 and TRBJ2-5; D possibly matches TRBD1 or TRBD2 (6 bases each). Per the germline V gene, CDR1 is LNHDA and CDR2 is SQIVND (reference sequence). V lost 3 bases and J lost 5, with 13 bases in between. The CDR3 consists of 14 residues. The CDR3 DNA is TGTGCCAGTAGTATTCACGGGGGCTGGGAGACCCAGTACTTC. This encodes CASSIHGGWETQYF.

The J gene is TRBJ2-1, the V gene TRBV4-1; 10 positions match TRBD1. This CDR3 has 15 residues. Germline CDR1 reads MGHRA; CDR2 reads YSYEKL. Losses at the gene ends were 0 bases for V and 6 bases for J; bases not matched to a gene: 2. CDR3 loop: CASSQDGDRGNEQFF. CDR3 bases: TGCGCCAGCAGCCAAGATGGGGACAGGGGCAATGAGCAGTTCTTC.

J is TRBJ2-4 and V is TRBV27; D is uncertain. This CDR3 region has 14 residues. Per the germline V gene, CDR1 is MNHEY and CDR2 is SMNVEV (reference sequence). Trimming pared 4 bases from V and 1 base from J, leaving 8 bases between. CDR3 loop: CASSYYGAKNIQYF. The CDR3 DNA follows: TGTGCCAGCAGTTATTATGGGGCCAAAAACATTCAGTACTTC.

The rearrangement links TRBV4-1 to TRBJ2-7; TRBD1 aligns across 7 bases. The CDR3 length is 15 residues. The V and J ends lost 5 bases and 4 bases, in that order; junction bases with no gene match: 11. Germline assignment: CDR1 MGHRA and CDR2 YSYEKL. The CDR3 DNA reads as TGCGCCAGCAGCGACCGGGACAGATCACTTTACGAGCAGTACTTC. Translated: CASSDRDRSLYEQYF.

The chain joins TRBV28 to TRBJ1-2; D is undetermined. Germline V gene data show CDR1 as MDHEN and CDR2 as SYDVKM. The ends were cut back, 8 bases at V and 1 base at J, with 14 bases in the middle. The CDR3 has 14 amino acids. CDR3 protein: CASLTLAINYGYTF. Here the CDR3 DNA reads TGTGCCAGCCTCACGTTGGCGATTAACTATGGCTACACCTTC.

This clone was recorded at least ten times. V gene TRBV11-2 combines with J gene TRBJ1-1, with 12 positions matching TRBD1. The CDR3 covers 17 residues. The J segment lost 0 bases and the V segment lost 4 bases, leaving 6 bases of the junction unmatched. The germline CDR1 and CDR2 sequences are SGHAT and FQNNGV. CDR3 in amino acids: CASSSRDRGPMNTEAFF. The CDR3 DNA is TGTGCCAGCAGCTCCCGGGACAGGGGGCCCATGAACACTGAAGCTTTCTTT.

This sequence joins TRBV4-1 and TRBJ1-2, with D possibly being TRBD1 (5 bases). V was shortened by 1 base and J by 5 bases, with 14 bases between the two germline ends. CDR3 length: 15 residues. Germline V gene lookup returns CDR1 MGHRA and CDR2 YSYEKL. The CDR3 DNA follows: TGCGCCAGCAGCCAAGCGCCATGGGGGGGATATGGCTACACCTTC. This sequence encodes CASSQAPWGGYGYTF.

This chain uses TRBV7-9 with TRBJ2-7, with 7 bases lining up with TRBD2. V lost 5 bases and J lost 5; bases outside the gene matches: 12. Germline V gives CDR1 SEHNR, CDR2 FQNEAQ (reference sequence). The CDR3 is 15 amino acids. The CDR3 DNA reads TGTGCCAGCAGCGTAAACCTGGGGGGGTGGCACGAGCAGTACTTC. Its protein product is CASSVNLGGWHEQYF. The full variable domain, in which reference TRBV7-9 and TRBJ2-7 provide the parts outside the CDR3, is DTGVSQNPRHKITKRGQNVTFRCDPISEHNRLYWYRQTLGQGPEFLTYFQNEAQLEKSRLLSDRFSAERPKGSFSTLEIQRTEQGDSAMYLCASSVNLGGWHEQYFGPGTRLTVT.